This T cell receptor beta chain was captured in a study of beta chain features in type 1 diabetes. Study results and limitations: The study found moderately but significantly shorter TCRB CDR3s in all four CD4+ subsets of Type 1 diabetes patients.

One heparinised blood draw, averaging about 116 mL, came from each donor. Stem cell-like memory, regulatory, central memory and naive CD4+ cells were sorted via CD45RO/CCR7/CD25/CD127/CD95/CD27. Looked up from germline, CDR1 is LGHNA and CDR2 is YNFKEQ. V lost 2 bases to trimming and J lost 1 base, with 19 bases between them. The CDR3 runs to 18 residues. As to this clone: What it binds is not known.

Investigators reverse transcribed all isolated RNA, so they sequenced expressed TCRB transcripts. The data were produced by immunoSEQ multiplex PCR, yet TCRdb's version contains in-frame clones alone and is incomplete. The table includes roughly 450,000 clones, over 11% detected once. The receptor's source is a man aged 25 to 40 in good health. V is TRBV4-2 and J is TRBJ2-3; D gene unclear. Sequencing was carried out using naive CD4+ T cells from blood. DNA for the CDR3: TGTGCCAGCAGCCAATTTGGAAGAGGACGGATGCGCACAGATACGCAGTATTTT. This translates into CASSQFGRGRMRTDTQYF.